This TCR beta chain was sequenced in a study of blood T cell repertoires in COVID-19. Overall study: Samples taken during acute and convalescent COVID-19 were collected in the United States, Italy and Spain. Sources were T cells, B-cell-depleted T cells, or PBMCs; the material itself was cDNA or gDNA.

The V and J ends lost 0 bases and 0 bases respectively, with 7 bases between them. This CDR3 is built from 14 residues. Germline V CDR1 and CDR2: SGHRS, YFSETQ. Authors' methods: The authors estimated nucleated cell counts from reference gene primer amplification. Assay: immunoSEQ multiplex PCR; the TCRdb copy retains only in-frame clones and omits some. The D gene and trimming were derived from the DNA, and the V and J assignments and clone size from that table. The data show under 300,000 clones, roughly 80% seen once. The chain combines TRBV5-1 with TRBJ2-7; the D is unclear. The source material was peripheral blood. This receptor was taken from a woman aged 40 to 49 with active or convalescent COVID-19. This CDR3 is CASSLVELSYEQYF. For the CDR3, the DNA is TGCGCCAGCAGCTTGGTCGAACTCTCCTACGAGCAGTACTTC.